This T cell receptor beta chain was identified during a study of T-cell reconstitution after alpha-beta-depleted transplantation in children. Germline V CDR1 and CDR2: ENHRY, SYGVKD. V shed 4 bases and J shed 6 bases, with 9 bases lying between them. There are 13 residues in the CDR3. A library of TCRbeta sequences, prepared with unique molecular identifiers, was generated. TCRdb redid the calling of the PCR reads with MiXCR, one entry per CDR3 protein. The data hold some 140,000 distinct CDR3 sequences, with about 9.6% observed a single time. The receptor comes from a girl in the first two years of life who had a stem cell transplant for combined immunodeficiency, so the T cells may come from the graft donor. Here the sequenced sample was PBMCs, mostly from graft donor cells, taken 180 days after TCRalphabeta/CD19-depleted stem cell transplant. The chain has TRBV10-3 and TRBJ2-2, with D unresolved. For the CDR3, the DNA is TGTGCCATCAGTGTAGCCACGGCCGGGGAGCTGTTTTTT. Its translation is CAISVATAGELFF.